A selection of T cell receptor beta chains follows, all from one sample in a study of blood T cell repertoires in COVID-19. This table comes from immunoSEQ multiplex PCR, and its TCRdb copy is limited to in-frame clones, with some not included. The sample carries tens of thousands of clones, approximately 80% recorded once. Sequenced: peripheral blood. The receptor set was obtained from a man in his 70s with acute or convalescent COVID-19. Each CDR3 is given with its conserved first and last residue. The D gene is left open where the match is weak. A clone size is listed for some rows: how often the clone was seen (once, few, many), or a class if it is expanded.

cdr3_length	j_call	v_call	clone_size	d_call	cdr3_nt	cdr3_aa
14	TRBJ2-1	TRBV5-1	once	-	TGCGCCAGCAGCCCCAGAGACTTCGACAATGAGCAGTTCTTC	CASSPRDFDNEQFF
15	TRBJ2-1	TRBV15	-	TRBD1	TGTGCCACCAGCAGAGATAGACATCGAGGGGGCGAGGTGTTCTTC	CATSRDRHRGGEVFF
15	TRBJ1-2	TRBV11-2	-	TRBD1	TGTGCCAGCAGACACAGCGACAGGGCTAACTATGGCTACACCTTC	CASRHSDRANYGYTF
13	TRBJ2-7	TRBV19	-	TRBD2	TGTGCCAGTAAAAAGCGGGAGGGCTACGAGCAGTACTTC	CASKKREGYEQYF
13	TRBJ1-4	TRBV12-3/TRBV12-4	-	-	TGTGCCAGCAGTTTGGGCCAGGGGGAAAAACTGTTTTTT	CASSLGQGEKLFF
14	TRBJ1-2	TRBV7-2	-	-	TGTGCCAGCAGCTTAGTTCTGAAGGGAGGAGGCTACACCTTC	CASSLVLKGGGYTF
16	TRBJ2-3	TRBV9	-	-	TGTGCCAGCAGCGTCCGAGAGTCGGTGAGGACAGATACGCAGTATTTT	CASSVRESVRTDTQYF
17	TRBJ2-5	TRBV6-2/TRBV6-3	-	TRBD2	TGTGCCAGCAGCCCACTGAGGCTAGCGGGTTTCCAAGAGACCCAGTACTTC	CASSPLRLAGFQETQYF
12	TRBJ1-1	TRBV30	-	-	TGTGCCTGGGGAAGGGGGAACACTGAAGCTTTCTTT	CAWGRGNTEAFF
15	TRBJ1-5	TRBV6-2/TRBV6-3	-	-	TGTGCCAGCAGTTATTCAGGATATAGCAATCAGCCCCAGCATTTT	CASSYSGYSNQPQHF
14	TRBJ1-6	TRBV18	-	TRBD1	TGTGCCAGCTCACCTCTTCAGGGGGAAACTCCCCTCCACTTT	CASSPLQGETPLHF
15	TRBJ2-2	TRBV5-4	-	-	TGTGCCAGCAGCCTTGGACTCGCGAACACCGGGGAGCTGTTTTTT	CASSLGLANTGELFF
12	TRBJ1-2	TRBV15	-	TRBD1	TGTGCCACCAGCCGGGACAGCTATGGCTACACCTTC	CATSRDSYGYTF
15	TRBJ2-3	TRBV5-4	once	TRBD2	TGTGCCAGCAGCCCGGGACTAGCGGGAGCAGATACGCAGTATTTT	CASSPGLAGADTQYF
24	TRBJ1-3	TRBV21-1	-	-	TGTGCCAGCAGCAAACAAAGTCGGATAGCCCGGGGACAGACTAACCCATCCGCTGGAAACACCATATATTTT	CASSKQSRIARGQTNPSAGNTIYF
19	TRBJ2-2	TRBV7-2	-	TRBD2	TGTGCCAGCAGCCGTCGGGGACTAGCGGGAGGGGCTACCACCGGGGAGCTGTTTTTT	CASSRRGLAGGATTGELFF
17	TRBJ2-2	TRBV4-3	once	-	TGCGCCAGCAGCCAAGAAGGGGGGGGCTACAACACCGGGGAGCTGTTTTTT	CASSQEGGGYNTGELFF
14	TRBJ1-1	TRBV27	-	-	TGTGCCAGCAGTTTACAGGGAGGGCTTACTGAAGCTTTCTTT	CASSLQGGLTEAFF
13	TRBJ1-1	TRBV27	-	-	TGTGCCAGCAGTTTACAGGGATCGACTGAAGCTTTCTTT	CASSLQGSTEAFF
15	TRBJ1-4	TRBV6-5	-	-	TGTGCCAGCAGTTACTCGAGCGGACTTAATGAAAAACTGTTTTTT	CASSYSSGLNEKLFF
15	TRBJ2-7	TRBV9	-	-	TGTGCCAGCAGCGTAGAGGGGGGACAGTCCTACGAGCAGTACTTC	CASSVEGGQSYEQYF